A selection of T cell receptor beta chains follows, all from one sample in a study of blood T cell repertoires in COVID-19. TCRdb keeps only in-frame clones here, not all; method: immunoSEQ multiplex PCR. The sample lists hundreds of thousands of clones, around 86% occurring once. The material sequenced was peripheral blood. Receptor source: a woman under 40 who had recovered from COVID-19. Both conserved end residues are part of each CDR3. D genes are given only for firm matches. Some rows mark clone size as missing; the rest say once, few, many or name a class of expanded clone.

TRBD1 TRBJ1-1 TRBV5-1 . CASSRGQYTEAFF TGCGCCAGCAGCCGGGGACAGTACACTGAAGCTTTCTTT
. TRBJ2-7 TRBV18 . CASSPVGGSYEQYF TGTGCCAGCTCACCGGTTGGTGGGAGCTACGAGCAGTACTTC
. TRBJ2-2 TRBV7-2 . CASSLKSSTGELFF TGTGCCAGCAGCTTAAAAAGTAGTACCGGGGAGCTGTTTTTT
TRBD2 TRBJ2-3 TRBV6-5 . CASSSLAGNTDTQYF TGTGCCAGCAGTTCACTAGCGGGGAACACAGATACGCAGTATTTT
TRBD1 TRBJ2-1 TRBV29-1 . CSVGQVDLNEQFF TGCAGCGTCGGACAGGTTGACCTAAATGAGCAGTTCTTC
TRBD1 TRBJ2-1 TRBV5-1 few CASSAPEQGAYNEQFF TGCGCCAGCAGCGCACCCGAACAGGGGGCCTACAATGAGCAGTTCTTC
TRBD1 TRBJ1-4 TRBV30 . CAWSTGEANEKLFF TGTGCCTGGAGCACAGGGGAAGCTAATGAAAAACTGTTTTTT
. TRBJ1-2 TRBV5-4 . CASSFHRDGYTF TGTGCCAGCAGCTTTCACAGGGACGGCTACACCTTC
. TRBJ1-6 TRBV4-1 few CASSQPGTPSDSPLHF TGCGCCAGCAGCCAACCGGGGACACCGAGTGATTCACCCCTCCACTTT
. TRBJ2-7 TRBV7-9 . CASSLVVYPYEQYF TGTGCCAGCAGCTTAGTAGTGTACCCCTACGAGCAGTACTTC
TRBD1 TRBJ1-2 TRBV9 . CASSPRTGGTSNYGYTF TGTGCCAGCAGCCCCCGGACAGGGGGGACCTCTAACTATGGCTACACCTTC